This T cell receptor (beta chain) appears in the sequencing data of a study of blood T cells in healthy people across ages. This clonotype was counted ten times or more. For the second PCR, which ran for about 7 to 11 cycles, a sample-barcoded 5' primer and a J-beta primer mix were used. Researchers report that a template-switch adaptor with 12 random nucleotides tagged each cDNA molecule. In TCRdb, the 5' RACE reads were re-called with MiXCR into one record per CDR3 protein. Of about 590,000 distinct CDR3 sequences in the sample, 25% to 35% were seen once. There were healthy Caucasian individuals from Russia, aged roughly 6 to 90, serving as donors. After removal of 5 bases from V and 5 bases from J, the junction contained 4 bases not matched to a gene. CDR1 is SGHNT, CDR2 YENEEA, per germline. The CDR3 runs 16 residues.

Sequencing was carried out using blood. The source of this sequence is a woman aged 80 or over in good health. V gene TRBV11-3 combines with J gene TRBJ2-1; 15 bases are a match to TRBD2. In nucleotides, the CDR3 is TGTGCCAGCAGCCGGACTAGCGGGGGGGACCACAATGAGCAGTTCTTC. Protein product: CASSRTSGGDHNEQFF.